Following are 13 T cell receptor beta chains from one sample sequenced in a study of OX40 agonist ivuxolimab in advanced cancers. The table came from immunoSEQ multiplex PCR; TCRdb's copy has only in-frame clones and leaves some out. Among roughly 32,000 clones listed, roughly 76% were seen once. Material: CD4+ or CD8+ T cells sorted from blood, obtained in a trial of the OX40 agonist ivuxolimab. Receptors originate from an adult with an advanced solid tumor such as melanoma, head and neck, liver or kidney cancer.

The chain has TRBV18 and TRBJ1-1; 8 nucleotides line up with TRBD1. V lost 6 bases, J lost 8 bases, and 8 bases stayed unmatched. The germline V gene has CDR1 KGHSH and CDR2 LQKENI. The CDR3 is 13 amino acids. In nucleotides, the CDR3 is TGTGCCAGCTCGAGATCAGGGGGCGAGGAAGCTTTCTTT. Its translation is CASSRSGGEEAFF.

V and J are TRBV19 and TRBJ2-5; perhaps D is TRBD1 or TRBD2 (5 bases each). Germline V gene data show CDR1 as LNHDA and CDR2 as SQIVND (reference sequence). Between the trimmed V and J ends, which lost 6 bases and 4 bases, there was a span of 15 bases. The CDR3 loop spans 14 amino acids. CDR3 in amino acids: CASRGDGFRETQYF. The CDR3 nucleotides read TGTGCCAGTAGGGGGGACGGTTTTCGAGAGACCCAGTACTTC.

This chain uses TRBV5-1 with TRBJ2-3, with 7 bases that match TRBD2. The V and J ends lost 6 bases and 2 bases, in that order; junction bases with no gene match: 6. The CDR3 has 14 amino acids. Germline CDR1 reads SGHRS; CDR2 reads YFSETQ. The CDR3 is CASTWTRPTDTQYF. In DNA form, the CDR3 reads TGCGCCAGCACCTGGACTAGACCCACAGATACGCAGTATTTT.

This clone was counted a few times. J is TRBJ1-1 and V is TRBV6-5, with TRBD1 as a possible D gene (5 bases). The CDR3 loop spans 16 amino acids. V lost 0 bases and J lost 2, with 13 bases in between. CDR1 and CDR2 (germline): MNHEY, SVGAGI. The CDR3 spells CASSYSRGALNTEAFF. As DNA, the CDR3 is TGTGCCAGCAGTTACTCGAGAGGGGCCTTAAACACTGAAGCTTTCTTT.

The CDR3 protein is CASARSFSSGNTIYF. CDR3 nucleotides: TGTGCCAGTGCCCGTTCTTTTAGCTCTGGAAACACCATATATTTT. The chain couples TRBV19 to TRBJ1-3; D is unclear. Per germline, CDR1 LNHDA and CDR2 SQIVND (reference sequence). V lost 8 bases and J lost 0, with 14 bases in between. The CDR3 spans 15 residues. Complete variable domain (other parts from reference TRBV19 and TRBJ1-3): DGGITQSPKYLFRKEGQNVTLSCEQNLNHDAMYWYRQDPGQGLRLIYYSQIVNDFQKGDIAEGYSVSREKKESFPLTVTSAQKNPTAFYLCASARSFSSGNTIYFGEGSWLTVV.

The J gene is TRBJ2-7, the V gene TRBV6-1; either TRBD1 or TRBD2 may supply D (6 bases each). The CDR3 loop spans 15 amino acids. The ends were cut back, 0 bases at V and 2 bases at J, with 11 bases in the middle. Germline-derived CDR1 and CDR2 are MNHNS and SASEGT. CDR3 protein: CASSEAWGATYEQYF. CDR3 nucleotide sequence: TGTGCCAGCAGTGAAGCATGGGGGGCCACCTACGAGCAGTACTTC.

The J gene is TRBJ2-7, the V gene TRBV28; D possibly matches TRBD1 or TRBD2 (7 bases each). Germline V gives CDR1 MDHEN, CDR2 SYDVKM. With 9 bases removed from V and 2 bases from J, the gap between germline ends came to 20 bases. The CDR3 loop spans 15 amino acids. The CDR3 nucleotides are TGTGCCAGTGGGGAGGGGGCAGCGGCGACCTACGAGCAGTACTTC. Its protein is CASGEGAAATYEQYF.

The chain carries TRBV4-3 and TRBJ2-3; D is unresolved. V dropped 0 bases and J dropped 0 bases, with 7 bases sitting between them. Per germline, CDR1 LGHNA and CDR2 YSLEER. The length of the CDR3 is 15 residues. Here the CDR3 reads CASSQDAASTDTQYF. Written as DNA, the CDR3 is TGCGCCAGCAGCCAAGACGCGGCAAGCACAGATACGCAGTATTTT.

This chain uses TRBV30 with TRBJ1-1; tentatively, D is TRBD1 (5 bases). Trimming shortened V by 3 bases and J by 0 bases, and 11 bases separated the two germline ends. Germline V gene sequence: CDR1 GTSNPN, CDR2 SVGIG (reference sequence). CDR3 length: 14 residues. The CDR3 loop reads CAWSRESLNTEAFF. As DNA, the CDR3 is TGTGCCTGGAGCAGGGAAAGCTTGAACACTGAAGCTTTCTTT.

The CDR3 protein is CASSHAQGRDSPLHF. The CDR3 DNA is TGCGCCAGCAGCCACGCACAGGGGCGTGATTCACCCCTCCACTTT. The V and J genes are TRBV4-1 and TRBJ1-6; TRBD1 matches 7 bases. Trimming removed 3 bases from V and 8 bases from J; junction bases left unmatched: 7. The CDR3 is 15 amino acids. Per germline, CDR1 MGHRA and CDR2 YSYEKL.

This clone appeared a single time. J is TRBJ2-7 and V is TRBV27; D is unclear. This CDR3 contains 13 residues. With 6 bases removed from V and 3 bases from J, the gap between germline ends came to 12 bases. Looked up from germline, CDR1 is MNHEY and CDR2 is SMNVEV (reference sequence). The DNA of the CDR3 is TGTGCCAGCAGCCTGAACCTTTACTACGAGCAGTACTTC. Translated, it gives CASSLNLYYEQYF.

The J gene is TRBJ1-3, the V gene TRBV5-5, with a weak D call TRBD1 (5 bases). The V end lost 0 bases, the J end lost 0 bases, and 13 bases lay between the germline ends. From germline, CDR1 is SGHKS and CDR2 YYEKEE (reference sequence). The CDR3 has 17 residues. The CDR3 bases are TGTGCCAGCAGCTTGGGGCAGGGTTCCATCTCTGGAAACACCATATATTTT. This sequence encodes CASSLGQGSISGNTIYF.

J is TRBJ1-2 and V is TRBV28; D unclear. Germline V gene data show CDR1 as MDHEN and CDR2 as SYDVKM. Trimming cost V 6 bases and J 0 bases, with 14 bases left between them. The CDR3 totals 15 residues. DNA for the CDR3: TGTGCCAGCAGCACTACTGGAAAATCTAACTATGGCTACACCTTC. Translation gives CASSTTGKSNYGYTF.